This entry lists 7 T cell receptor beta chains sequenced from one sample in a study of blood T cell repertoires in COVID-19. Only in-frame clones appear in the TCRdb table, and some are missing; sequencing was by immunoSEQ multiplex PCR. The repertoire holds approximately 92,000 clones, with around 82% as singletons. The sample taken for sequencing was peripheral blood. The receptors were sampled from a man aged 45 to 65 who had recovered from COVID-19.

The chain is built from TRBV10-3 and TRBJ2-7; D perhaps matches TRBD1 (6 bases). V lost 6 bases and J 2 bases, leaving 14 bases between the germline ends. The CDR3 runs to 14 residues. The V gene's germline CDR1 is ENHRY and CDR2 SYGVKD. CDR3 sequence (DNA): TGTGCCATCAGCAAACAGGGCCCCACCTACGAGCAGTACTTC. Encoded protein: CAISKQGPTYEQYF.

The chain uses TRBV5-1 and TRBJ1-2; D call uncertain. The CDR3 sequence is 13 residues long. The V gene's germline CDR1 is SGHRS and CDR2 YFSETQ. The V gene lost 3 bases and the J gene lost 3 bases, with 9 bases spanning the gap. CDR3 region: CASSSSPHYGYTF. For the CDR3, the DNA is TGCGCCAGCAGCTCCTCCCCCCACTATGGCTACACCTTC.

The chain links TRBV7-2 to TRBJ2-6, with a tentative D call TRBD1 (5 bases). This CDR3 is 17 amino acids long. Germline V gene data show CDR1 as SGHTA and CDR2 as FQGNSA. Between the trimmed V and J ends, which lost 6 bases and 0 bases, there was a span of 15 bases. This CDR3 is CASRRVQENSGANVLTF. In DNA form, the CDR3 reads TGTGCCAGCAGAAGGGTACAGGAAAACTCTGGGGCCAACGTCCTGACTTTC.

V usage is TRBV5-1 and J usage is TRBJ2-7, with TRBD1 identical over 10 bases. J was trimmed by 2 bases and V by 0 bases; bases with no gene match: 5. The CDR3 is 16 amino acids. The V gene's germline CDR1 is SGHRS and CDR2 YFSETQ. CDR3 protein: CASSLDSGQGTYEQYF. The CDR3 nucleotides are TGCGCCAGCAGCTTGGATTCGGGACAGGGGACCTACGAGCAGTACTTC.

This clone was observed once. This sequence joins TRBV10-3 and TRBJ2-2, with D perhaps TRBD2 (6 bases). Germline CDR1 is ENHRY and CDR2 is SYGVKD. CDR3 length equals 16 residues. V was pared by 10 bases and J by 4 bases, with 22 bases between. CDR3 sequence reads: CATAFMRLVGTGELFF. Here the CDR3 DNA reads TGTGCCACCGCATTCATGAGACTAGTCGGCACCGGGGAGCTGTTTTTT.

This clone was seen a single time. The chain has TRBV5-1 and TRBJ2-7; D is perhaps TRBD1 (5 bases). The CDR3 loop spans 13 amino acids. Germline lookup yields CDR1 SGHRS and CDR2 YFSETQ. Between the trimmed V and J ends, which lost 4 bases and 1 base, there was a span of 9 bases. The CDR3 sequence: CASSAGQSYEQYF. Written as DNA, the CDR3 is TGCGCCAGCAGCGCCGGACAATCCTACGAGCAGTACTTC.

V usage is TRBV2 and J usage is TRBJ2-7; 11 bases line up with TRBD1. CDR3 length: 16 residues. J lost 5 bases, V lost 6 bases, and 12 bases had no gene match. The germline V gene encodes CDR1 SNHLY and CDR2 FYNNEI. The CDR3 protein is CASSFTVGTGGHEQYF. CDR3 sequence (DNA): TGTGCCAGCAGCTTCACCGTTGGGACAGGGGGGCACGAGCAGTACTTC. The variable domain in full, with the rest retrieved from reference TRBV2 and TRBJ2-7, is EPEVTQTPSHQVTQMGQEVILRCVPISNHLYFYWYRQILGQKVEFLVSFYNNEISEKSEIFDDQFSVERPDGSNFTLKIRSTKLEDSAMYFCASSFTVGTGGHEQYFGPGTRLTVT.